The present T cell receptor (beta chain) was sequenced within a study of lymphopenia after photon versus proton radiotherapy. The repertoire was sequenced with immunoSEQ multiplex PCR; TCRdb's copy has only in-frame clones and lacks some. Of more than 80,000 clones detected, over 70% appear once; the ten largest clones hold approximately 1.4%. About this clone itself: The antigen is undetermined.

CDR1 is MNHEY, CDR2 SVGAGI, per germline. The germline V and J ends were trimmed by 8 bases and 6 bases, with 7 bases remaining between them. This CDR3 has 11 amino acids. Broader study findings: A bigger post-nadir fall in TCR diversity correlated inversely with survival time in deceased patients. Oligoclonal CD8+ Temra expansion after nadir drove photon patients' diversity drop. Only patients who died were analyzed for survival; proton advantage is unproven. Photon-treated patients lost naive T cells and TCR diversity; proton-treated stayed stable.

The sequenced sample was peripheral blood, obtained from a patient treated with proton-based radiotherapy. The origin of this receptor is a man aged 55 to 70 with pancreatic cancer. V is TRBV6-5 and J is TRBJ2-2; no definite D call. The CDR3 is CASEDSGELFF. The CDR3 DNA follows: TGTGCCAGCGAGGATTCCGGGGAGCTGTTTTTT.